The TCR beta chain described here comes from a study of T cells after yellow fever vaccination. Study-level information: SMART-Seq v4 Ultra Low Input prepared the low-cell-number fractions.

The trim removed 6 bases at V and 7 bases at J, leaving 8 bases unmatched. The germline CDR1 and CDR2 sequences are WNHNN and SYGVQD (reference sequence). The CDR3 runs 15 residues. The study made its TCR cDNA through 5'RACE template switching. That step introduced a universal primer site along with UMIs. TCRdb independently ran MiXCR on the 5' RACE reads; one entry per CDR3 protein. The data contain 400,000 or so distinct CDR3 sequences, roughly a sixth of them singletons. This chain uses TRBV10-1 with TRBJ2-3; 12 bases line up with TRBD2. This TCR was recovered from a man younger than 30 who received the YFV17D yellow fever vaccine. Sequencing used PBMCs, obtained before the yellow fever booster vaccination. The CDR3 reads CASSLSSGGANTQYF. In nucleotides, the CDR3 is TGCGCCAGCAGCCTTTCTAGCGGGGGGGCAAATACGCAGTATTTT.